This T cell receptor beta chain was found in a study of blood T cell repertoires in COVID-19. On the study more broadly: PBMCs, B-cell-depleted T cells, or T cells were the source of the cDNA or gDNA that made up the material.

This clone showed up just a few times. Sequenced by immunoSEQ multiplex PCR; TCRdb stores in-frame clones only, minus some. The sample yields 130,000 or so clones, 86% seen once. V was clipped by 8 bases and J by 8 bases, with 18 bases between them. From germline, CDR1 is MDHEN and CDR2 SYDVKM. CDR3 length: 13 amino acids. Sequencing used peripheral blood. This clonotype was obtained from a woman aged 60-70 years with acute or convalescent COVID-19. V gene TRBV28 combines with J gene TRBJ1-2; possible D gene TRBD1, 5 bases. The CDR3, as DNA: TGTGCCAGCGGAACTCAGGGCGCGCCAGGCTACACCTTC. It encodes CASGTQGAPGYTF.